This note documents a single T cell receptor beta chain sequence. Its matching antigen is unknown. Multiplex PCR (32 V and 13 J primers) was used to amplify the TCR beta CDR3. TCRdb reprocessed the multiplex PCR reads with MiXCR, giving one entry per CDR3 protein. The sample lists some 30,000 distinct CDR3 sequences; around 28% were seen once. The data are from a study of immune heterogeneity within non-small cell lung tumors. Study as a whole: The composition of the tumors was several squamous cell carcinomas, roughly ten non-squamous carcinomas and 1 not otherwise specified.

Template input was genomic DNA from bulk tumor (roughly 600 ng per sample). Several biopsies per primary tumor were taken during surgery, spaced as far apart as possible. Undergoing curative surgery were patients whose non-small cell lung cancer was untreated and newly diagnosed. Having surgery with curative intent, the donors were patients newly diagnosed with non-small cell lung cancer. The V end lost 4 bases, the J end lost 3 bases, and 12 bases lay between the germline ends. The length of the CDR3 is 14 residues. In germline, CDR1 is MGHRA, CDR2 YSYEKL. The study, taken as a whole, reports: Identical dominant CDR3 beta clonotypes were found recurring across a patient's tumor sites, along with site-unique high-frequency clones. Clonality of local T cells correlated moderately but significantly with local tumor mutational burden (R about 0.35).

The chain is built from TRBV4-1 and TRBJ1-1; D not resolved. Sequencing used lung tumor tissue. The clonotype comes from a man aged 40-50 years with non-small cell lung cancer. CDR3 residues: CASSLGSGDTEAFF. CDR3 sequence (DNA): TGCGCCAGCAGCCTAGGTTCGGGAGACACTGAAGCTTTCTTT.